This record concerns one T cell receptor (beta chain) sequence. The antigen is undetermined. This specimen belongs to a study of T cells in Graves' hyperthyroidism and ophthalmopathy. Amplified TCR beta CDR3 regions derived from RNA transcripts. Initially, a first-round RT-PCR of the TCR CDR3 employed the HTBI primer set. TCRdb reprocessed the multiplex PCR reads with MiXCR, giving one entry per CDR3 protein. The sample records approximately 640,000 distinct CDR3 sequences, nearly 45% being singletons. Findings and caveats of the study: Blood also showed most of the thyroid clonotypes that were expanded above 0.001.

Uncontrolled infection, other autoimmune disease, pregnancy and lactation each barred patients from inclusion. The TCR originated in an adult man with Graves' disease, either hyperthyroidism or ophthalmopathy (not recorded which). Sequencing was performed on peripheral blood or thyroid tissue (not recorded which).

CDR3 DNA: TGTGCTAGTGGTTTCGACAGGGACTATCGTGGCTACACCTTC. Protein: CASGFDRDYRGYTF. This chain joins TRBV12-5 and TRBJ1-2, with 7 nucleotides matching TRBD1. The CDR3 spans 14 residues. V gave up 3 bases and J gave up 7 bases; unmatched junction bases: 8. CDR1 and CDR2 from the germline V gene are LGHNT and FRNRAP.